This TCR beta chain was sequenced for a study of vaccination and CD4 T cells after COVID-19. Study context: Participants received two doses of either BNT162b2 or mRNA-1273 vaccine.

A remark on this clonotype: Its antigen is unidentified.

Sequenced with the Oncomine TCR Beta short-read assay was DNA taken from cultured CD4+ T cells. Each CDR3 protein is one row after TCRdb ran MiXCR on the PCR reads. The sample has 19,000 or so distinct CDR3 sequences; more than 45% are singletons. Described treatment: approximately 9-day PBMC culture with coronavirus spike peptide pools or control peptides (ViraFEST assay). Looked up from germline, CDR1 is SNHLY and CDR2 is FYNNEI. CDR3 size: 15 residues. Trimming took 0 bases from V and 5 from J; bases not matched to a gene: 6. Input material: CD4+ T cells from blood, cultured in vitro. This sequence originates from a human donor who had recovered from COVID-19. This rearrangement joins TRBV2 to TRBJ2-5; TRBD1 aligns across 7 bases. The chain's CDR3 is CASSEATGVPETQYF. The DNA of the CDR3 is TGTGCCAGCAGTGAAGCAACAGGGGTTCCGGAGACCCAGTACTTC.